The 28 T cell receptor beta chains below were found in one sample sequenced in a study of T cells in Graves' hyperthyroidism and ophthalmopathy. RNA transcripts yielded amplified TCR beta CDR3 regions. HTBI primers drove first-round RT-PCR of the TCR CDR3. TCRdb reanalysed the multiplex PCR reads using MiXCR and keeps one entry per CDR3 protein. The sample contains about 760,000 distinct CDR3 sequences, approximately 36% of which appear only once. Material: blood. Every receptor here comes from a woman aged 40-49 years with Graves' hyperthyroidism.

This clonotype was counted ten times or more. CDR3 residues: CASSASAGTHQPQHF. CDR3 nucleotide sequence: TGTGCCAGCAGTGCTTCCGCCGGGACGCATCAGCCCCAGCATTTT. The chain links TRBV25-1 to TRBJ1-5; TRBD1 might be the D (5 bases). The CDR3 has 15 amino acids. CDR1 and CDR2 from the germline V gene are MGHDK and SYGVNS. Trimming took off 4 bases at V and 5 bases at J, with 15 bases between the two ends.

The V gene is TRBV7-2, the J gene TRBJ1-2, with D uncertain. This CDR3 is built from 12 residues. From germline, CDR1 is SGHTA and CDR2 FQGNSA. V lost 3 bases, J lost 7 bases, and 9 bases lay in between. The chain's CDR3 is CASSFSTRGYTF. CDR3 DNA: TGTGCCAGCAGCTTCTCGACTCGTGGCTACACCTTC.

This chain uses TRBV10-3 with TRBJ2-7, with TRBD2 matching 7 bases. Germline V CDR1 and CDR2: ENHRY, SYGVKD. This CDR3 contains 14 residues. CDR3 DNA sequence: TGTGCTAGAGATTCAGCGGGACGCTTCAACGAGCAGTACTTC. Translated, it gives CARDSAGRFNEQYF.

This chain connects TRBV20-1 to TRBJ1-1, with 7 bases that match TRBD1. The J segment lost 6 bases and the V segment lost 2 bases, leaving 15 bases of the junction unmatched. CDR3 size: 16 residues. Looked up from germline, CDR1 is DFQATT and CDR2 is SNEGSKA (reference sequence). The CDR3 sequence is CSARPETYRGVAEAFF. CDR3 in DNA: TGCAGTGCTAGACCCGAGACATACAGGGGAGTCGCTGAAGCTTTCTTT.

This clonotype was observed a few times. The chain combines TRBV6-5 with TRBJ2-7, with D tentatively TRBD1 (5 bases). This CDR3 region has 13 residues. V lost 6 bases and J lost 2, with 11 bases in between. Germline loops: CDR1 MNHEY, CDR2 SVGAGI. The CDR3 loop reads CASRQDSTYEQYF. In DNA form, the CDR3 reads TGTGCCAGCAGGCAAGACAGTACCTACGAGCAGTACTTC.

Details on this clonotype: It may be a read error: a sequence one base away is much more abundant. The J gene is TRBJ2-7, the V gene TRBV20-1; 9 bases line up with TRBD1. Germline V CDR1 and CDR2: DFQATT, SNEGSKA (reference sequence). CDR3 length: 13 residues. V lost 6 bases to trimming and J lost 3 bases; unmatched junction nucleotides: 6. Here the CDR3 DNA reads TGCAGTGCAGGGACAGGGTCTAACTACGAGCAGTACTTC. It is translated as CSAGTGSNYEQYF.

This clonotype has only a few counts. The V and J genes are TRBV29-1 and TRBJ1-1, with D maybe TRBD1 (5 bases). The CDR3 has 13 residues. Trimming stripped 8 bases from V and 5 bases from J, with 18 bases between. Per the germline V gene, CDR1 is SQVTM and CDR2 is ANQGSEA. CDR3 loop: CSPRRGPGTEAFF. The CDR3 nucleotides read TGCAGCCCGAGGAGGGGCCCCGGAACTGAAGCTTTCTTT. The full variable domain, completed using reference TRBV29-1 and TRBJ1-1, is SAVISQKPSRDICQRGTSLTIQCQVDSQVTMMFWYRQQPGQSLTLIATANQGSEATYESGFVIDKFPISRPNLTFSTLTVSNMSPEDSSIYLCSPRRGPGTEAFFGQGTRLTVV.

The chain carries TRBV7-9 and TRBJ2-7, with 7 bases aligning to TRBD1. V trimming: 5 bases; J trimming: 3 bases; junction bases outside the gene matches: 7. Germline CDR1 reads SEHNR; CDR2 reads FQNEAQ (reference sequence). The CDR3 loop spans 14 amino acids. CDR3: CASSQGGRNYEQYF. For the CDR3, the DNA is TGTGCCAGCAGCCAAGGGGGCAGGAACTACGAGCAGTACTTC.

CDR3 nucleotides: TGCAGCGCAGGGGGCGAGACCCAGTACTTC. Translating gives CSAGGETQYF. The gene calls are TRBV20-1 and TRBJ2-5; TRBD1 aligns across 8 bases. The germline CDR1 and CDR2 sequences are DFQATT and SNEGSKA (reference sequence). This CDR3 is built from 10 residues.

This clonotype was counted ten times or more. The gene calls are TRBV19 and TRBJ1-4; the D is unclear. CDR1 and CDR2 (germline): LNHDA, SQIVND (reference sequence). The CDR3 is made up of 15 amino acids. V lost 7 bases, J lost 3 bases, and 15 bases lay in between. In nucleotides, the CDR3 is TGTGCCAGTATAGCGGTCGGCTCGTCTAATGAAAAACTGTTTTTT. Residues: CASIAVGSSNEKLFF. The variable domain in full, completed from reference TRBV19 and TRBJ1-4, reads DGGITQSPKYLFRKEGQNVTLSCEQNLNHDAMYWYRQDPGQGLRLIYYSQIVNDFQKGDIAEGYSVSREKKESFPLTVTSAQKNPTAFYLCASIAVGSSNEKLFFGSGTQLSVL.

This clonotype came up many times. V and J are TRBV6-1 and TRBJ1-5, with 8 nucleotides matching TRBD1. V shed 3 bases, J shed 2 bases, and the junction held 0 bases outside the gene matches. This CDR3 is 14 amino acids long. Germline loops: CDR1 MNHNS, CDR2 SASEGT. CDR3 protein: CASSEDRGNQPQHF. As DNA, the CDR3 is TGTGCCAGCAGTGAGGACAGGGGCAATCAGCCCCAGCATTTT.

This clonotype has just a few counts. V and J are TRBV7-9 and TRBJ1-5; D call uncertain. V gave up 1 base and J gave up 6 bases, with 19 bases separating them. Germline lookup yields CDR1 SEHNR and CDR2 FQNEAQ (reference sequence). This CDR3 has 17 residues. The DNA of the CDR3 is TGTGCCAGCAGCTTAGAGGTGTACGGGGTGATGGCTCAGCCCCAGCATTTT. This gives the protein CASSLEVYGVMAQPQHF.

The genes are TRBV2 and TRBJ1-2; D is possibly TRBD1 (5 bases). The CDR3 extends over 14 amino acids. Deletions cut 7 bases from V and 7 bases from J, with 19 bases between. Germline V gene data show CDR1 as SNHLY and CDR2 as FYNNEI. The CDR3: CASTRTRGYGGYTF. In DNA, the CDR3 is TGTGCCAGCACCCGGACGAGGGGCTACGGTGGCTACACCTTC.

The chain combines TRBV10-2 with TRBJ1-1; maybe TRBD1 (6 bases). Deletions cut 7 bases from V and 4 bases from J, with 10 bases between. Germline lookup yields CDR1 WSHSY and CDR2 SAAADI. This CDR3 comprises 12 residues. In DNA, the CDR3 is TGCGCCAGCACGGCAGGGGCCACTGAAGCTTTCTTT. Translated, it gives CASTAGATEAFF.

Many counts were recorded for this clonotype. The genes are TRBV5-4 and TRBJ2-5, with D possibly being TRBD1 (5 bases). The length of the CDR3 is 14 residues. The V and J ends lost 1 base and 5 bases respectively, with 12 bases between them. The germline V gene has CDR1 SGHNT and CDR2 YYREEE (reference sequence). This chain's CDR3 is CASSLWGLDETQYF. The CDR3 DNA sequence: TGTGCCAGCAGCTTGTGGGGCCTTGATGAGACCCAGTACTTC.

The chain recombines TRBV6-1 with TRBJ2-6; 8 bases are shared with TRBD1. V lost 5 bases and J lost 3; bases outside the gene matches: 9. Germline loops: CDR1 MNHNS, CDR2 SASEGT. This CDR3 comprises 17 residues. The CDR3 reads CASSPDRGMVGANVLTF. The CDR3 region has the DNA TGTGCCAGCAGTCCCGACAGGGGTATGGTTGGGGCCAACGTCCTGACTTTC.

The J gene is TRBJ2-2, the V gene TRBV19, with D possibly being TRBD2 (6 bases). Germline V lookup: CDR1 LNHDA, CDR2 SQIVND (reference sequence). Trimming shortened V by 7 bases and J by 5 bases, and 8 bases separated the two germline ends. There are 12 residues in the CDR3. CDR3 sequence reads: CASMGRTGELFF. The DNA of the CDR3 is TGTGCCAGTATGGGGAGGACCGGGGAGCTGTTTTTT.

This clonotype was detected a few times. The chain combines TRBV20-1 with TRBJ2-2; TRBD2 might be the D (7 bases). Trimming left V 0 bases short and J 1 base short, with 15 bases between. Germline-derived CDR1 and CDR2 are DFQATT and SNEGSKA (reference sequence). The length of the CDR3 is 17 residues. The CDR3, as DNA: TGCAGTGCTAGAGATCTTCGGGGGGCAAAGAACACCGGGGAGCTGTTTTTT. It translates to CSARDLRGAKNTGELFF.

Here the CDR3 reads CASSEALDPASYEQYF. The DNA for the CDR3 is TGTGCCAGCAGTGAAGCGCTTGATCCTGCTTCCTACGAGCAGTACTTC. The chain joins TRBV6-1 to TRBJ2-7; D is uncertain. The CDR3 consists of 16 residues. V was clipped by 0 bases and J by 1 base, with 13 bases between them. The germline V gene has CDR1 MNHNS and CDR2 SASEGT.

The chain has TRBV20-1 and TRBJ2-1, with 12 nucleotides matching TRBD2. V was pared by 3 bases and J by 6 bases, with 3 bases of the junction left unmatched. Germline assignment: CDR1 DFQATT and CDR2 SNEGSKA (reference sequence). The CDR3 loop spans 14 amino acids. The CDR3 loop reads CSASRLAGVNEQFF. In DNA form, the CDR3 reads TGCAGTGCTAGTCGACTAGCGGGGGTCAATGAGCAGTTCTTC.

The chain uses TRBV12-3 or TRBV12-4 and TRBJ2-2; D is perhaps TRBD1 (5 bases). The CDR3 runs to 13 residues. Trimming stripped 6 bases from V and 6 bases from J, with 11 bases between. DNA for the CDR3: TGTGCCAGCAGGTTCCAGGGTTCCGGGGAGCTGTTTTTT. Its protein is CASRFQGSGELFF.

This clonotype was seen many times. The chain couples TRBV6-1 to TRBJ1-2; TRBD1 matches 8 bases. V dropped 6 bases and J dropped 4; count of bases not matched to a gene: 10. The germline V gene encodes CDR1 MNHNS and CDR2 SASEGT. The CDR3 length is 15 residues. CDR3 sequence reads: CASRSAGQGFYGYTF. The CDR3 nucleotides are TGTGCCAGCAGGAGTGCCGGACAGGGCTTCTATGGCTACACCTTC.

The chain joins TRBV10-3 to TRBJ2-2; TRBD1 is a possible D gene (6 bases). The V end lost 2 bases, the J end lost 7 bases, and 17 bases lay between the germline ends. CDR1 is ENHRY, CDR2 SYGVKD, per germline. CDR3 length: 16 residues. CDR3 residues: CAISEPDYRDNGELFF. The DNA of the CDR3 is TGTGCCATCAGTGAGCCCGACTACCGGGACAACGGGGAGCTGTTTTTT.

This clonotype was observed once. The chain joins TRBV6-1 to TRBJ2-2; TRBD2 is a possible D gene (5 bases). CDR1 and CDR2 from the germline V gene are MNHNS and SASEGT. V was trimmed by 1 base and J by 5 bases, leaving 8 bases between them. The CDR3 length is 14 residues. The CDR3 DNA sequence: TGTGCCAGCAGTGAAGGCGACTATACCGGGGAGCTGTTTTTT. Amino acids: CASSEGDYTGELFF.

CDR3 in amino acids: CAFRGDSNQPQHF. CDR3 sequence (DNA): TGTGCTTTTAGGGGGGACAGCAATCAGCCCCAGCATTTT. This chain connects TRBV2 to TRBJ1-5; possibly TRBD1 for D (6 bases). CDR1 and CDR2 (germline): SNHLY, FYNNEI. The CDR3 totals 13 residues. Full variable domain (rest looked up from reference TRBV2 and TRBJ1-5): EPEVTQTPSHQVTQMGQEVILRCVPISNHLYFYWYRQILGQKVEFLVSFYNNEISEKSEIFDDQFSVERPDGSNFTLKIRSTKLEDSAMYFCAFRGDSNQPQHFGDGTRLSIL.

This clonotype was recorded a few times. This rearrangement joins TRBV10-2 to TRBJ1-1; 7 nucleotides line up with TRBD1. CDR1 is WSHSY, CDR2 SAAADI, per germline. The CDR3 has 15 amino acids. Trimming cost V 9 bases and J 1 base; bases outside gene matches: 11. CDR3 residues: CASIRGRTGNTEAFF. In DNA form, the CDR3 reads TGCGCCAGTATCCGCGGACGGACAGGGAACACTGAAGCTTTCTTT.

The chain carries TRBV12-3 or TRBV12-4 and TRBJ1-5; TRBD1 matches at 9 bases. Germline trimming cut 6 bases from V and 2 bases from J; bases unmatched to any gene: 5. This CDR3 comprises 15 residues. The CDR3 loop is CASRTRTGGNQPQHF. The CDR3 coding sequence is TGTGCCAGCAGAACGCGGACAGGGGGCAATCAGCCCCAGCATTTT.

This clonotype was detected a few times. This may be a read error: a much more frequent sequence differs by one nucleotide. The V and J genes are TRBV19 and TRBJ1-2, with TRBD1 matching 7 bases. The germline gives CDR1 LNHDA, CDR2 SQIVND (reference sequence). The CDR3 loop spans 14 amino acids. The CDR3 sequence is CASSIGTAHYGHTF. CDR3 coding DNA: TGTGCCAGTAGTATCGGGACAGCCCACTATGGCCACACCTTC.